The clone carrying this T cell receptor (beta chain) has just one count. Antigen specificity is unknown. This sample was included in a study of cytotoxic CD8 clonotypes in ibrutinib-treated CLL. The wider study: Enrolment comprised over ten relapsed/refractory and more than 14 treatment-naive patients; under 18 were IGHV unmutated. Study-wide results and caveats: A difference in sampling times existed between sustained-remission and progressing patients. Baseline-level clonality went beyond age-matched healthy donors and moved in step with circulating CD8+ T-cell counts.

TCRdb keeps only in-frame clones here, not all; method: immunoSEQ multiplex PCR. The top ten clones hold over 6.5% of a sample with more than 300,000 clones, roughly 80% of them seen once. This CDR3 comprises 12 residues. Germline CDR1 and CDR2: SGHDT and YYEEEE. Trimming removed 4 bases at V and 7 bases at J, with 12 bases between. This sequence originates from a human donor with chronic lymphocytic leukemia. This chain uses TRBV5-6 with TRBJ2-7; D not certain. The sample in question was PBMCs, obtained before ibrutinib treatment. In DNA, the CDR3 is TGTGCCAGCAGCCGCCAGTGGATGGAGCAGTACTTC. Amino acids: CASSRQWMEQYF.